This TCR beta chain was observed in a study of graft-versus-host responses after intestinal transplantation. The CDR3 spans 15 residues. Germline trimming cut 4 bases from V and 7 bases from J; bases unmatched to any gene: 10. The germline CDR1 and CDR2 sequences are MNHGY and SVAAGI. TCRdb's table, derived via immunoSEQ multiplex PCR, lists solely in-frame clones and lacks some. The sample shows 6,700 or so clones, about a fifth of them seen only once. This clone was observed a few times. The sample consisted of alloreactive CD4+ T cells from a mixed lymphocyte reaction culture, taken before transplantation. Described subset: CFSE-low proliferating T cells sorted from roughly six-day pre-transplant mixed lymphocyte reaction (GvH or HvG direction). This TCR was sampled from a human patient who was an organ donor for intestinal transplantation. V is TRBV6-9 and J is TRBJ2-7, with 10 bases identical to TRBD1. CDR3 residues: CASSWFDRGPGEQYF. The DNA for the CDR3 is TGTGCCAGCAGTTGGTTCGACAGGGGGCCTGGGGAGCAGTACTTC.